This paragraph covers one T cell receptor beta chain sequence. Its antigen is still unknown. Germline V gene sequence: CDR1 SGHRS, CDR2 YFSETQ. V was clipped by 4 bases and J by 9 bases; unmatched bases: 13. The CDR3 has 16 amino acids. Primers included in the PCR were 60 Vbeta and 13 Jbeta primers. Repertoires were generated with immunoSEQ multiplex PCR, while TCRdb's copy carries only in-frame clones and drops some. Its table lists 100,000 or so clones. This sample was included in a study of cytomegalovirus exposure and HLA in healthy donors. Background on the study: Samples from HLA-typed donors yielded approximately 88 million unique TCRs in an early data release. The study's findings and limits: Near-uniform donor sequencing depth was presumed by presence/absence analyses. Within an earlier analysis, most TCR beta V segments proved productive either about 90% or about 30% of the time. Among CMV-associated TCR beta chains, most appeared HLA-restricted in a later analysis.

This TCR was recovered from a man aged 50 to 60 in good health and CMV-seronegative. The material sequenced was PBMCs. V gene TRBV5-1 combines with J gene TRBJ2-1; TRBD1 matches at 10 bases. DNA for the CDR3: TGCGCCAGCAGCCACCGACAGGGGGCAAGGAACACTGAGCAGTTCTTC. Encoded protein: CASSHRQGARNTEQFF.